The sequence of this T cell receptor (beta chain) was determined in a study of spatial heterogeneity in lung cancer. Stated time point: sample taken at primary tumor resection. Study-wide results and limits: Counts of expanded alpha and beta TCRs within tumors tracked the tumor nonsynonymous mutation count.

This clonotype was observed many times. The target antigen is unknown. TCRdb independently ran MiXCR on the 5' RACE reads; one entry per CDR3 protein. This sample has about 27,000 distinct CDR3 sequences, with 7% to 7.5% found just once. The CDR3 has 14 residues. Germline trimming cut 6 bases from V and 6 bases from J; bases unmatched to any gene: 10. The germline V gene encodes CDR1 MNHEY and CDR2 SVGEGT. The material was lung tumor tissue, obtained at surgery. The TCR originated in a male donor with early-stage non-small cell lung cancer. This chain joins TRBV6-2 or TRBV6-3 and TRBJ1-2; 7 bases align to TRBD1. The CDR3 loop reads CASRSTGDENGYTF. CDR3 nucleotides: TGTGCCAGCAGATCAACAGGGGATGAAAATGGCTACACCTTC.